Described below is a single T cell receptor beta chain sequence and its context. Antigen unknown. The source of the sample is a study of blood T cells in healthy people across ages. Study-level results: Observed TCR beta diversity per million T cells went down as age went up. This fall followed a roughly linear course with age. Possibly, changes in expanded clonotypes were confounded because donor CMV status was unknown.

Sample-barcoded 5' priming and a J-beta primer mix drove a second PCR of roughly 7 to 11 cycles. Every cDNA molecule carried a tag from a template-switch adaptor bearing 12 random nucleotides. TCRdb passed the 5' RACE reads through MiXCR, listing each CDR3 protein once. The sample lists about 1.4 million distinct CDR3 sequences, around 55% occurring once. CDR3 size: 17 residues. The germline CDR1 and CDR2 sequences are MGHRA and YSYEKL. The V segment lost 2 bases and the J segment 0 bases; nucleotides outside the gene matches: 6. This receptor was taken from a man aged 18 to 35 in good health. The chain uses TRBV4-1 and TRBJ2-5, with 10 nucleotides matching TRBD1. The sample consisted of blood. The CDR3 region is CASSQRGQGMYQETQYF. The DNA for the CDR3 is TGCGCCAGCAGCCAAAGGGGACAGGGGATGTACCAAGAGACCCAGTACTTC.